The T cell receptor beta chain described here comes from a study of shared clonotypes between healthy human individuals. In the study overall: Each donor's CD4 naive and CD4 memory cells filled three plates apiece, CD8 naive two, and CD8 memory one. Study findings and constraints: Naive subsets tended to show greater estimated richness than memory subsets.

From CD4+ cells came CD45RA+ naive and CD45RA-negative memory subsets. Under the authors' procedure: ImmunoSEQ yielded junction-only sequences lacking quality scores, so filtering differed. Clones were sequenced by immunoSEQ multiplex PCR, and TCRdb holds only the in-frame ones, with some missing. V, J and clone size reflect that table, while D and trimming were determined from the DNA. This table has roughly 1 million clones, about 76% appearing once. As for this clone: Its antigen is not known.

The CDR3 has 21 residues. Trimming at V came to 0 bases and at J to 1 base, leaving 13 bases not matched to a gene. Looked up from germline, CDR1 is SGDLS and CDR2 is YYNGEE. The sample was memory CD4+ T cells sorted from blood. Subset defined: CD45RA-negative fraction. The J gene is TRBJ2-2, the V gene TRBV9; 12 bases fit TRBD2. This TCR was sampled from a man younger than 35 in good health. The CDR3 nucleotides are TGTGCCAGCAGCGTAGCTGCATTCTTCCCGACTAGCGGGGGGAACACCGGGGAGCTGTTTTTT. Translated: CASSVAAFFPTSGGNTGELFF.